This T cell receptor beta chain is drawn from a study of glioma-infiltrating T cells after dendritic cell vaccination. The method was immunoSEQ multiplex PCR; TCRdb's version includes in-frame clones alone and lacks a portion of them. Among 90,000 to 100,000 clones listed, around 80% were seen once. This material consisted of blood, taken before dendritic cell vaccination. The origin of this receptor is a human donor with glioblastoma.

In nucleotides, the CDR3 is TGTGCCAGCAGCTTATCTCAGGGCCACTCATGGGGCTACACCTTC. Its protein product is CASSLSQGHSWGYTF. The chain combines TRBV7-2 with TRBJ1-2, with a weak D call TRBD1 (5 bases). V was shortened by 2 bases and J by 8 bases, with 18 bases between the two germline ends. The CDR3 totals 15 residues. Germline V gene data show CDR1 as SGHTA and CDR2 as FQGNSA.